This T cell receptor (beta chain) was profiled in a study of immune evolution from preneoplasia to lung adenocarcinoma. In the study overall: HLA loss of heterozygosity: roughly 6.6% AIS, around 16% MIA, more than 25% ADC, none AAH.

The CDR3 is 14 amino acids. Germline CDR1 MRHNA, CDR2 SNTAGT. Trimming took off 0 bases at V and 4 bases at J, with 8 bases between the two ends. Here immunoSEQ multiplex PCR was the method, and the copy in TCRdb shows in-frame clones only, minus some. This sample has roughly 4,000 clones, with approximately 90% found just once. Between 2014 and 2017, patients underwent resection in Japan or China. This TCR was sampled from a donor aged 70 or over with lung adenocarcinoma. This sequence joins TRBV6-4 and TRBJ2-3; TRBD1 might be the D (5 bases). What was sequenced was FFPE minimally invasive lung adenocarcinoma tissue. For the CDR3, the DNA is TGTGCCAGCAGTGACTCAGAAGGGGCAGATACGCAGTATTTT. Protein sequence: CASSDSEGADTQYF.